A single sample is the source of the 32 T cell receptor beta chains below, sequenced in a study of T cell clonality in common variable immunodeficiency. Clones were read by immunoSEQ multiplex PCR, and TCRdb kept only the in-frame ones, dropping some. This repertoire holds tens of thousands of clones, and none appear only once. Material: peripheral blood mononuclear cells. The receptors were sampled from a person aged 18 to 70 in good health.

This clone was counted at least ten times. Sequencing ends 3 residues short of the CDR3 end; the germline J gene provides the rest. The same CDR3 arises from other DNA sequences in this sample as well. The rearrangement joins TRBV20-1 to TRBJ1-4; the D gene is possibly TRBD1 (5 bases). Germline lookup yields CDR1 DFQATT and CDR2 SNEGSKA (reference sequence). V was pared by 6 bases and J by 5 bases, with 22 bases between. The CDR3 loop spans 16 amino acids. The sequenced CDR3 bases are TGCAGTGCCATGAGGGGCGGTCCCACATCCAATGAAAAA. It codes for CSAMRGGPTSNEK. In full, the CDR3 reads CSAMRGGPTSNEKLFF.

This clone has ten or more counts. The read ends 3 residues before the CDR3 terminus; that terminus is restored from the germline J gene. The rearrangement links TRBV18 to TRBJ1-3; D is possibly TRBD1 (6 bases). The V and J ends lost 5 bases and 0 bases respectively, with 17 bases between them. In germline, CDR1 is KGHSH, CDR2 LQKENI. The CDR3 runs to 17 residues. The CDR3: CASSTGKTSISGNTIYF. Incomplete CDR3 DNA: TGTGCCAGCTCAACAGGGAAGACGTCTATCTCTGGAAACACC.

Many counts were recorded for this clone. The missing CDR3 end, 3 residues past where the read stops, is filled in from the germline J gene. The chain couples TRBV19 to TRBJ2-2; D might be TRBD1 (5 bases). CDR1 LNHDA and CDR2 SQIVND come from the germline V gene (reference sequence). The CDR3 runs to 13 residues. The part of the CDR3 DNA that was read is TGTGCCAGTAGTCGGCAGGGTTCTGAAAAG. This sequence encodes CASSRQGSEK. The full CDR3 protein is CASSRQGSEKLFF.

This clone has a handful of counts. The CDR3 end falls 3 residues outside the read, so it is completed with the germline J gene. The chain uses TRBV20-1 and TRBJ2-1, with D possibly matching TRBD2 (5 bases). The CDR3 sequence is 11 residues long. Germline V lookup: CDR1 DFQATT, CDR2 SNEGSKA (reference sequence). Trimming cost V 4 bases and J 7 bases, with 8 bases left between them. The sequenced part of the CDR3 DNA is TGCAGTGCTATTCGCGGGAATGAG. It encodes CSAIRGNE. The CDR3 reads in full as CSAIRGNEQFF.

This clone was detected many times. The read terminates 3 residues ahead of where the CDR3 ends, so the germline J gene completes it. J is TRBJ2-1 and V is TRBV5-1; 8 bases agree with TRBD2. In germline, CDR1 is SGHRS, CDR2 YFSETQ. Trimming took 2 bases from V and 6 from J; bases not matched to a gene: 4. There are 14 residues in the CDR3. CDR3 DNA, as far as it was read: TGCGCCAGCAGCTTATTAGCGGGGAGCAATGAG. This translates into CASSLLAGSNE. The entire CDR3 protein is CASSLLAGSNEQFF.

This clone was seen at least ten times. The read terminates 3 residues before the CDR3 end, so the remaining end is supplied by the germline J gene. The J gene is TRBJ2-5, the V gene TRBV7-2, with 7 bases lining up with TRBD2. V gave up 5 bases and J gave up 2 bases; unmatched junction bases: 5. The germline gives CDR1 SGHTA, CDR2 FQGNSA. The CDR3 is made up of 14 amino acids. CDR3 bases read: TGTGCCAGCAGCCCCACGCGGGGGCAAGAGACC. This gives the protein CASSPTRGQET. The entire CDR3 protein is CASSPTRGQETQYF.

This clone was detected ten times or more. The CDR3 end lies 3 residues beyond the end of the read and is filled in from the germline J gene. The chain joins TRBV7-9 to TRBJ2-5; D is unclear. Trimming cost V 1 base and J 2 bases, with 8 bases left between them. The germline V gene encodes CDR1 SEHNR and CDR2 FQNEAQ (reference sequence). The CDR3 contains 14 residues. The CDR3 here is CASSLVLAQETQYF. CDR3 DNA, as far as it was read: TGTGCCAGCAGCTTAGTTTTAGCACAAGAGACC.

This clone was detected only a few times. The read terminates 3 residues ahead of where the CDR3 ends, so the germline J gene completes it. The chain uses TRBV7-2 and TRBJ2-2; 15 nucleotides agree with TRBD2. Losses at the gene ends were 0 bases for V and 6 bases for J; bases not matched to a gene: 2. Germline V gene data show CDR1 as SGHTA and CDR2 as FQGNSA. The CDR3 has 17 amino acids. CDR3 loop: CASSLARTSGRAGELFF. The sequenced part of the CDR3 DNA is TGTGCCAGCAGCTTAGCCCGGACTAGCGGGAGGGCCGGGGAG.

The CDR3 is CASSIKSGFGTYDYTF. CDR3 DNA, as far as it was read: TGTGCCAGTAGTATAAAGTCCGGTTTTGGTACCTACGAC. The rearrangement uses TRBV19 and TRBJ1-2; D is ambiguous. Coverage ceases 3 residues before the CDR3 finishes, and the germline J gene fills in the end. This CDR3 spans 16 amino acids. Germline V gene lookup returns CDR1 LNHDA and CDR2 SQIVND (reference sequence).

This clone was observed many times. The CDR3 spells CASSPFSSGQLNTDTQYF. Partial CDR3 DNA: TGTGCCAGCTCACCATTTTCTTCGGGACAGCTAAACACAGATACG. This chain joins TRBV18 and TRBJ2-3; TRBD1 agrees at 7 bases. The observed sequence ends 3 residues before the CDR3 terminus, with the missing tail filled in from the germline J gene. Trimming took 2 bases from V and 2 from J; bases not matched to a gene: 13. Germline V lookup: CDR1 KGHSH, CDR2 LQKENI. The CDR3 sequence is 18 residues long.

This clone was observed many times. The sequenced fragment ends 3 residues before the CDR3 boundary, so the rest is inferred from the germline J gene. The chain couples TRBV7-7 to TRBJ2-7; perhaps TRBD2 as D (6 bases). CDR1 is SSHAT, CDR2 FNYEAQ, per germline (reference sequence). Trimming took 1 base from V and 0 from J, leaving 7 bases between them. The CDR3 consists of 14 residues. CDR3 DNA (partial): TGTGCCAGCAGCTTAGGTAGCGGCTCCTACGAG. Amino acid sequence: CASSLGSGSYE. The full CDR3 protein is CASSLGSGSYEQYF. Using reference TRBV7-7 and TRBJ2-7 for the parts outside the CDR3, the full variable domain is GAGVSQSPRYKVTKRGQDVTLRCDPISSHATLYWYQQALGQGPEFLTYFNYEAQPDKSGLPSDRFSAERPEGSISTLTIQRTEQRDSAMYRCASSLGSGSYEQYFGPGTRLTVT.

A few counts support this clone. The read gets to within 3 residues of the CDR3 end, and the germline J gene fills in the rest. The genes are TRBV5-1 and TRBJ2-7, with TRBD2 identical over 9 bases. Germline trimming cut 4 bases from V and 3 bases from J; bases unmatched to any gene: 5. Per germline, CDR1 SGHRS and CDR2 YFSETQ. The CDR3 has 14 amino acids. The part of the CDR3 DNA that was read is TGCGCCAGCAGCCGTCCAGCGGGAGGCTACGAG. Translation gives CASSRPAGGYE. The full CDR3 is CASSRPAGGYEQYF.

The sample holds many counts of this clone. The read halts 3 residues ahead of the CDR3 end, with the missing end drawn from the germline J gene. The chain employs TRBV4-2 and TRBJ2-3; 9 bases map to TRBD2. This CDR3 comprises 16 residues. The germline V gene encodes CDR1 LGHNA and CDR2 YNFKEQ. The covered CDR3 bases are TGTGCCAGCAGCCTATTTAGCGGGAGTAACCAAGAGACG. It specifies CASSLFSGSNQET. The entire CDR3 protein is CASSLFSGSNQETQYF.

This clone came up many times. The sequenced fragment ends 3 residues before the CDR3 boundary, so the rest is inferred from the germline J gene. The gene calls are TRBV18 and TRBJ1-1; D gene unclear. V lost 4 bases, J lost 4 bases, and 7 bases lay in between. CDR1 is KGHSH and CDR2 is LQKENI in the germline V gene. This CDR3 spans 12 amino acids. This chain's CDR3 is CASSLVRTEAFF. CDR3 DNA, as far as it was read: TGTGCCAGCTCACTCGTCCGCACTGAA. The full variable domain, its missing parts supplied by reference TRBV18 and TRBJ1-1, is NAGVMQNPRHLVRRRGQEARLRCSPMKGHSHVYWYRQLPEEGLKFMVYLQKENIIDESGMPKERFSAEFPKEGPSILRIQQVVRGDSAAYFCASSLVRTEAFFGQGTRLTVV.

This clone was observed at least ten times. Read coverage stops 3 residues before the CDR3 terminus; the germline J gene supplies the remainder. This chain links TRBV19 with TRBJ1-5; possible D gene TRBD1, 5 bases. The germline V gene has CDR1 LNHDA and CDR2 SQIVND (reference sequence). V shed 3 bases and J shed 7 bases, with 13 bases lying between them. The CDR3 covers 14 residues. CDR3 region: CASSIFSDSQPQHF. Partial CDR3 DNA: TGTGCCAGTAGTATCTTTTCCGACAGCCAGCCC.

For this clone: The read finishes 3 residues shy of the CDR3 end, and the germline J gene is used to complete it. The chain combines TRBV19 with TRBJ2-7, with D possibly matching TRBD2 (6 bases). Trimming stripped 6 bases from V and 4 bases from J, with 16 bases between. Per the germline V gene, CDR1 is LNHDA and CDR2 is SQIVND (reference sequence). This CDR3 contains 14 residues. CDR3 bases read: TGTGCCAGTAGCCCTGCGGGACTTACTTACGAG. This translates into CASSPAGLTYE. The complete CDR3 protein is CASSPAGLTYEQYF.

This clone was detected many times. The read is 3 residues too short to cover the CDR3 end, so that end is filled in from the germline J gene. The gene calls are TRBV20-1 and TRBJ1-1; 7 positions match TRBD1. Germline V CDR1 and CDR2: DFQATT, SNEGSKA (reference sequence). V lost 5 bases and J lost 1; bases outside the gene matches: 10. This CDR3 is 15 amino acids long. CDR3 DNA, as far as it was read: TGCAGTGCTCTTATAACGGGACAGCAGAACACTGAA. This translates into CSALITGQQNTE. The CDR3 in full is CSALITGQQNTEAFF.

Ten or more counts support this clone. Coverage ceases 3 residues before the CDR3 finishes, and the germline J gene fills in the end. The chain recombines TRBV11-2 with TRBJ2-7, with a possible D match to TRBD1 (6 bases). The germline V gene has CDR1 SGHAT and CDR2 FQNNGV. The CDR3 covers 15 residues. The germline V and J ends were trimmed by 1 base and 2 bases, with 12 bases remaining between them. The CDR3 region is CASSLGAGATYEQYF. Incomplete CDR3 DNA: TGTGCCAGCAGCTTAGGTGCAGGGGCTACCTACGAG. Full variable domain (rest looked up from reference TRBV11-2 and TRBJ2-7): EAGVAQSPRYKIIEKRQSVAFWCNPISGHATLYWYQQILGQGPKLLIQFQNNGVVDDSQLPKDRFSAERLKGVDSTLKIQPAKLEDSAVYLCASSLGAGATYEQYFGPGTRLTVT.

The table lists this clone with a few counts. Sequencing ends 3 residues short of the CDR3 end; the germline J gene provides the rest. The chain joins TRBV2 to TRBJ1-1; D not resolved. This CDR3 comprises 15 residues. Germline V lookup: CDR1 SNHLY, CDR2 FYNNEI. The CDR3 sequence: CANSPGVLSHEEAFF. The sequenced CDR3 bases are TGTGCCAACAGCCCCGGGGTCCTCTCGCACGAAGAA.

This clone showed up many times. The read finishes 3 residues shy of the CDR3 end, and the germline J gene is used to complete it. V usage is TRBV2 and J usage is TRBJ2-3, with 8 bases fitting TRBD1. Germline V gives CDR1 SNHLY, CDR2 FYNNEI. The trim removed 10 bases at V and 6 bases at J, leaving 9 bases unmatched. This CDR3 has 13 residues. CDR3 sequence reads: CATLSDRDDTQYF. CDR3 bases read: TGTGCCACCCTTTCGGACAGGGATGATACG.

This clone was found many times. The read is 3 residues too short to cover the CDR3 end, so that end is filled in from the germline J gene. This chain links TRBV7-9 with TRBJ2-5; no clear D gene. The V end lost 1 base, the J end lost 7 bases, and 16 bases lay between the germline ends. In germline, CDR1 is SEHNR, CDR2 FQNEAQ (reference sequence). CDR3 length: 15 residues. Partial CDR3 DNA: TGTGCCAGCAGCTTAGTTAACTTCCCGGGTTTGACC. It encodes CASSLVNFPGLT. The full CDR3 protein is CASSLVNFPGLTQYF.

This clone has at least ten counts. This clone may be a read error of a much larger clone one base away. The observed sequence ends 3 residues before the CDR3 terminus, with the missing tail filled in from the germline J gene. The same CDR3 is also encoded by other DNA sequences in this sample. The gene calls are TRBV20-1 and TRBJ2-3; no reliable D call. CDR3 size: 15 residues. Germline V gene data show CDR1 as DFQATT and CDR2 as SNEGSKA (reference sequence). CDR3 protein: CSAGLWSSSTDTQYF. The sequenced CDR3 bases are TGCAGCGCTGGGCTGTGGAGCTCCAGCACAGATACG.

This clone was recorded many times. The CDR3 end is not reached by the read, which stops 3 residues before it; the germline J gene fills it in. J is TRBJ1-4 and V is TRBV10-3; 8 positions agree with TRBD1. The CDR3 is made up of 14 amino acids. The germline V gene encodes CDR1 ENHRY and CDR2 SYGVKD. V lost 0 bases and J lost 7; bases outside the gene matches: 1. Incomplete CDR3 DNA: TGTGCCATCAGTGAGTCTGGACAGGGTGAAAAA. Protein: CAISESGQGEK. The whole CDR3 protein reads CAISESGQGEKLFF.

This clone has a handful of counts. The CDR3 end is not reached by the read, which stops 3 residues before it; the germline J gene fills it in. The rearrangement links TRBV6-1 to TRBJ2-7; TRBD1 agrees at 7 bases. CDR1 is MNHNS, CDR2 SASEGT, per germline. The trim removed 4 bases at V and 4 bases at J, leaving 4 bases unmatched. The CDR3 consists of 13 residues. The sequenced part of the CDR3 DNA is TGTGCCAGCAGTGGACAGGGTTGGTACGAG. Its protein product is CASSGQGWYE. In full, the CDR3 reads CASSGQGWYEQYF.

This clone occurred a few times. The CDR3 extends 3 residues past the end of the read, so its final part is completed from the germline J gene. This chain links TRBV19 with TRBJ1-1; possible D gene TRBD1, 5 bases. CDR1 LNHDA and CDR2 SQIVND come from the germline V gene (reference sequence). There are 15 residues in the CDR3. CDR3 residues: CASTDVGGNPETAFF. The sequenced part of the CDR3 DNA is TGTGCCAGTACTGATGTGGGGGGGAATCCAGAGACA.

This clone occurred many times. The read halts 3 residues ahead of the CDR3 end, with the missing end drawn from the germline J gene. The chain employs TRBV30 and TRBJ1-6; TRBD1 aligns across 7 bases. The CDR3 runs 15 residues. Germline-derived CDR1 and CDR2 are GTSNPN and SVGIG (reference sequence). J lost 6 bases, V lost 3 bases, and 8 bases had no gene match. This CDR3 reads CAWRFGTDFNSPLHF. The CDR3 DNA, read in part, is TGTGCCTGGAGGTTCGGGACAGATTTTAATTCACCC.

On this clone itself: The CDR3 extends 3 residues past the end of the read, so its final part is completed from the germline J gene. The V call is TRBV5-8, the J call TRBJ1-2; 8 bases match TRBD1. The V gene's germline CDR1 is SGHTS and CDR2 YDEGEE. V was pared by 6 bases and J by 7 bases, with 14 bases of the junction left unmatched. The CDR3 covers 15 residues. The CDR3: CASTSQGAGAFGYTF. The CDR3 bases that were read are TGTGCCAGCACCTCCCAGGGGGCAGGGGCTTTTGGC.

This clone was detected ten times or more. The read ends 3 residues early relative to the CDR3; the germline J gene fills the gap. The genes are TRBV19 and TRBJ2-7; perhaps TRBD2 as D (6 bases). The length of the CDR3 is 14 residues. The germline gives CDR1 LNHDA, CDR2 SQIVND (reference sequence). With 5 bases removed from V and 3 bases from J, the gap between germline ends came to 14 bases. CDR3 amino acids: CASSGSGVVYEQYF. The covered CDR3 bases are TGTGCCAGTAGTGGGTCGGGGGTGGTCTACGAG.

In its sample, this clone was seen many times. The CDR3 goes on 3 residues after the read ends, and that part is filled in from the germline J gene. The same CDR3 also results from other DNA sequences found in this sample. The V gene is TRBV7-2, the J gene TRBJ2-2; D perhaps matches TRBD1 (7 bases). CDR1 and CDR2 from the germline V gene are SGHTA and FQGNSA. The CDR3 extends over 15 amino acids. Trimming shortened V by 4 bases and J by 4 bases, and 13 bases separated the two germline ends. CDR3 bases read: TGTGCCAGCAGCTCCCGACAGGGAGGCACCGGGGAG. Residues: CASSSRQGGTGE. The whole CDR3 reads CASSSRQGGTGELFF.

This clone was recorded many times. Read coverage stops 3 residues before the CDR3 terminus; the germline J gene supplies the remainder. V gene TRBV7-6 combines with J gene TRBJ2-1; 13 bases map to TRBD2. CDR1 and CDR2 from the germline V gene are SGHVS and FNYEAQ. The CDR3 has 16 amino acids. The V and J ends lost 1 base and 8 bases, in that order; junction bases with no gene match: 5. CDR3 DNA (partial): TGTGCCAGCAGCTTAGGGGGGACTAGCGGGATCGATGAG. Its translation is CASSLGGTSGIDE. In full, the CDR3 reads CASSLGGTSGIDEQFF. Using reference TRBV7-6 and TRBJ2-1 for the parts outside the CDR3, the full variable domain is GAGVSQSPRYKVTKRGQDVALRCDPISGHVSLYWYRQALGQGPEFLTYFNYEAQQDKSGLPNDRFSAERPEGSISTLTIQRTEQRDSAMYRCASSLGGTSGIDEQFFGPGTRLTVL.

This clone occurred many times. The read ends 3 residues early relative to the CDR3; the germline J gene fills the gap. The chain combines TRBV6-2 or TRBV6-3 with TRBJ1-1; TRBD1 is a possible D gene (5 bases). V lost 6 bases and J 2 bases, leaving 16 bases between the germline ends. The CDR3 extends over 15 amino acids. Germline V gives CDR1 MNHEY, CDR2 SVGEGT. The CDR3 bases that were read are TGTGCCAGCAGCTACGGGCGGGGGGAAAACACTGAA. Translating it yields CASSYGRGENTE. The entire CDR3 sequence reads CASSYGRGENTEAFF.

Ten or more counts support this clone. The observed sequence ends 3 residues before the CDR3 terminus, with the missing tail filled in from the germline J gene. This sequence joins TRBV18 and TRBJ2-3; D is undetermined. The CDR3 is made up of 14 amino acids. Germline V gene sequence: CDR1 KGHSH, CDR2 LQKENI. V lost 0 bases and J lost 0, with 4 bases in between. Partial CDR3 DNA: TGTGCCAGCTCACCACCCTCTAGCACAGATACG. It yields the protein CASSPPSSTDT. The whole CDR3 sequence reads CASSPPSSTDTQYF.